These 19 T cell receptor beta chains came from one sample sequenced in a study of cytomegalovirus exposure and HLA in healthy donors. The PCR was carried out with 60 Vbeta primers and 13 Jbeta primers. Libraries were prepared by immunoSEQ multiplex PCR; TCRdb keeps only in-frame clonotypes and omits some of them. Among 150,000 to 200,000 clones listed, approximately 84% were seen once. Sequencing was done on a sample of PBMCs. These receptor sequences come from a female donor in good health and CMV-seronegative.

The V gene is TRBV6-1, the J gene TRBJ1-2; no reliable D call. CDR1 and CDR2 (germline): MNHNS, SASEGT. The CDR3 sequence is 11 residues long. V gave up 4 bases and J gave up 8 bases, with 8 bases separating them. Here the CDR3 reads CASSVLRGYTF. CDR3 nucleotides: TGTGCCAGCAGTGTTCTTCGGGGCTACACCTTC.

The V gene is TRBV5-4, the J gene TRBJ2-5, with 7 nucleotides matching TRBD1. V dropped 4 bases and J dropped 5; count of bases not matched to a gene: 11. The CDR3 loop spans 15 amino acids. Germline assignment: CDR1 SGHNT and CDR2 YYREEE (reference sequence). CDR3 residues: CASSPDRIKEETQYF. The CDR3 coding sequence is TGTGCCAGCAGCCCGGACAGGATCAAGGAGGAGACCCAGTACTTC.

The chain is built from TRBV7-3 and TRBJ2-3; D is unresolved. The germline V and J ends were trimmed by 3 bases and 4 bases, with 14 bases remaining between them. Germline lookup yields CDR1 SGHTA and CDR2 FQGTGA. The CDR3 has 15 amino acids. The CDR3 protein is CASSFSWAPADTQYF. The CDR3 coding sequence is TGTGCCAGCAGCTTTTCCTGGGCGCCCGCAGATACGCAGTATTTT. Variable domain in full (rest from reference TRBV7-3 and TRBJ2-3): GAGVSQTPSNKVTEKGKYVELRCDPISGHTALYWYRQSLGQGPEFLIYFQGTGAADDSGLPNDRFFAVRPEGSVSTLKIQRTERGDSAVYLCASSFSWAPADTQYFGPGTRLTVL.

This sequence joins TRBV28 and TRBJ1-2; no clear D. The germline V and J ends were trimmed by 7 bases and 2 bases, with 20 bases remaining between them. Germline CDR1 and CDR2: MDHEN and SYDVKM. CDR3 size: 16 residues. Here the CDR3 DNA reads TGTGCCAGCACCTCGGGAACAACCCGGGCCAACTATGGCTACACCTTC. It codes for CASTSGTTRANYGYTF.

This clone was detected only once. The chain joins TRBV7-9 to TRBJ1-4, with TRBD1 identical over 10 bases. Germline CDR1 is SEHNR and CDR2 is FQNEAQ (reference sequence). V was clipped by 3 bases and J by 8 bases; unmatched bases: 3. The length of the CDR3 is 14 residues. CDR3 coding DNA: TGTGCCAGCAGCTTGGACAGGGGGAGAGAAAAACTGTTTTTT. It is translated as CASSLDRGREKLFF.

V and J are TRBV2 and TRBJ2-5, with D tentatively TRBD1 (5 bases). The V gene's germline CDR1 is SNHLY and CDR2 FYNNEI. This CDR3 has 15 amino acids. Deletions cut 1 base from V and 3 bases from J, with 12 bases between. The CDR3 DNA follows: TGTGCCAGCAGTGAAGGGCCAGGGTTGAAAGAGACCCAGTACTTC. The encoded protein is CASSEGPGLKETQYF.

This chain uses TRBV6-1 with TRBJ2-7; D unclear. Per germline, CDR1 MNHNS and CDR2 SASEGT. The CDR3 covers 12 residues. V was shortened by 7 bases and J by 4 bases, with 11 bases between the two germline ends. The CDR3 DNA is TGTGCCAGCACCAACGTGAGGTACGAGCAGTACTTC. Protein product: CASTNVRYEQYF.

The chain combines TRBV6-5 with TRBJ1-2, with D maybe TRBD1 (6 bases). Trimming removed 7 bases at V and 6 bases at J, with 9 bases between. The CDR3 totals 11 residues. Germline V gene data show CDR1 as MNHEY and CDR2 as SVGAGI. The CDR3 reads CASNGGHGYTF. DNA of the CDR3: TGTGCCAGCAACGGGGGGCATGGCTACACCTTC.

The V gene is TRBV7-2, the J gene TRBJ1-2; D call uncertain. The CDR3 consists of 13 residues. V dropped 5 bases and J dropped 7 bases, with 14 bases sitting between them. Germline loops: CDR1 SGHTA, CDR2 FQGNSA. The CDR3 DNA reads TGTGCCAGCAGCCTGAGGGTTGCAGCTGGCTACACCTTC. It translates to CASSLRVAAGYTF.

The chain employs TRBV5-1 and TRBJ2-2; D may be TRBD1 (6 bases). The CDR3 contains 15 residues. Germline CDR1 reads SGHRS; CDR2 reads YFSETQ. V was trimmed by 4 bases and J by 6 bases, leaving 16 bases between them. CDR3 coding DNA: TGCGCCAGCAGCCCAGGACAGAGGCAGGCCGGGGAGCTGTTTTTT. As protein: CASSPGQRQAGELFF.

V usage is TRBV19 and J usage is TRBJ2-5; possible D gene TRBD1, 6 bases. CDR1 is LNHDA, CDR2 SQIVND, per germline (reference sequence). This CDR3 has 13 amino acids. V shed 2 bases and J shed 4 bases, with 8 bases lying between them. CDR3 region: CASSITGRETQYF. In DNA form, the CDR3 reads TGTGCCAGTAGTATAACAGGGAGAGAGACCCAGTACTTC.

V usage is TRBV5-1 and J usage is TRBJ2-7, with D uncertain. In germline, CDR1 is SGHRS, CDR2 YFSETQ. The CDR3 runs 13 residues. Trimming removed 2 bases from V and 3 bases from J, with 9 bases in between. The CDR3 region is CASSFYRSYEQYF. For the CDR3, the DNA is TGCGCCAGCAGCTTTTATCGCAGCTACGAGCAGTACTTC.

The rearrangement uses TRBV9 and TRBJ2-3, with a possible D match to TRBD1 (6 bases). With 0 bases removed from V and 1 base from J, the gap between germline ends came to 9 bases. CDR3 length: 15 amino acids. Germline lookup yields CDR1 SGDLS and CDR2 YYNGEE. The CDR3 loop is CASSVDGGGTDTQYF. The CDR3 DNA sequence: TGTGCCAGCAGCGTAGATGGGGGCGGCACAGATACGCAGTATTTT. The whole variable domain, remainder taken from reference TRBV9 and TRBJ2-3, is DSGVTQTPKHLITATGQRVTLRCSPRSGDLSVYWYQQSLDQGLQFLIQYYNGEERAKGNILERFSAQQFPDLHSELNLSSLELGDSALYFCASSVDGGGTDTQYFGPGTRLTVL.

The J gene is TRBJ1-2, the V gene TRBV19; 7 bases match TRBD1. Losses at the gene ends were 9 bases for V and 7 bases for J; bases not matched to a gene: 8. The germline CDR1 and CDR2 sequences are LNHDA and SQIVND (reference sequence). The CDR3 consists of 12 residues. This CDR3 is CASRDNRGGYTF. The CDR3 nucleotides are TGTGCCAGCAGAGACAACAGGGGTGGCTACACCTTC. The full variable domain, rest sourced from reference TRBV19 and TRBJ1-2, is DGGITQSPKYLFRKEGQNVTLSCEQNLNHDAMYWYRQDPGQGLRLIYYSQIVNDFQKGDIAEGYSVSREKKESFPLTVTSAQKNPTAFYLCASRDNRGGYTFGSGTRLTVV.

As concerns this clone: The same CDR3 arises from other DNA sequences in this sample as well. This chain uses TRBV6-5 with TRBJ2-2, with 8 bases lining up with TRBD1. Germline V gene data show CDR1 as MNHEY and CDR2 as SVGAGI. Trimming cost V 3 bases and J 6 bases; bases outside gene matches: 6. The CDR3 has 15 residues. CDR3 DNA sequence: TGTGCCAGCAGTTATGACAGGGGTTTCGCCGGGGAGCTGTTTTTT. Residues: CASSYDRGFAGELFF.

This chain uses TRBV6-5 with TRBJ2-2; D gene uncertain. V was clipped by 0 bases and J by 5 bases, with 4 bases between them. The CDR3 has 13 amino acids. Per germline, CDR1 MNHEY and CDR2 SVGAGI. As DNA, the CDR3 is TGTGCCAGCAGTTACTCCGGGACCGGGGAGCTGTTTTTT. Translated, it gives CASSYSGTGELFF.

The chain employs TRBV7-2 and TRBJ1-1; tentative D call: TRBD1 (5 bases). V lost 5 bases to trimming and J lost 2 bases, with 18 bases between them. This CDR3 region has 16 residues. CDR1 SGHTA and CDR2 FQGNSA come from the germline V gene. The CDR3 DNA sequence: TGTGCCAGCAGCCCCGACTGGGGGGAAGGAAACACTGAAGCTTTCTTT. Translated: CASSPDWGEGNTEAFF.

With regard to this clone: The identical CDR3 is also encoded by other nucleotide sequences in the sample. The rearrangement joins TRBV4-1 to TRBJ1-2; D not certain. Germline CDR1 and CDR2: MGHRA and YSYEKL. The CDR3 is made up of 13 amino acids. V was trimmed by 0 bases and J by 2 bases, leaving 4 bases between them. For the CDR3, the DNA is TGCGCCAGCAGCCAAGACGGGAACTATGGCTACACCTTC. Its translation is CASSQDGNYGYTF.

The genes are TRBV30 and TRBJ1-1; weak D call: TRBD1 (6 bases). CDR1 and CDR2 (germline): GTSNPN, SVGIG (reference sequence). This CDR3 is built from 13 residues. V was pared by 5 bases and J by 1 base, with 11 bases between. The CDR3 nucleotides are TGTGCCTGGGCACTGACAGGGAACACTGAAGCTTTCTTT. This sequence encodes CAWALTGNTEAFF. The full variable domain, with the rest looked up from reference TRBV30 and TRBJ1-1, is SQTIHQWPATLVQPVGSPLSLECTVEGTSNPNLYWYRQAAGRGLQLLFYSVGIGQISSEVPQNLSASRPQDRQFILSSKKLLLSDSGFYLCAWALTGNTEAFFGQGTRLTVV.